This TCR beta chain came from a study of siplizumab effects on memory and regulatory T cells. Per the germline V gene, CDR1 is MDHEN and CDR2 is SYDVKM. The CDR3 totals 17 residues. Only in-frame clones appear in the TCRdb table, and some are missing; sequencing was by immunoSEQ multiplex PCR. The table shows approximately 82,000 clones, with roughly 90% occurring only once. The chain combines TRBV28 with TRBJ2-5; TRBD2 matches at 8 bases. The end of the DNA aligns better with TRBJ2-7, so the J call may be wrong. Sequenced sample: Tregs sorted from blood. This receptor was obtained from a human donor in good health. The CDR3 DNA is TGTGCCAGCAGGGGGGCTAGCGGGTTTTGGATACCGTACGAGCAGTACTTC. Its protein is CASRGASGFWIPYEQYF.